The next 26 T cell receptor beta chains were all read from a single sample in a study of OX40 agonist ivuxolimab in advanced cancers. Profiling relied on immunoSEQ multiplex PCR, and the TCRdb table lists in-frame clones only, not all of them. The sample lists fewer than 25,000 clones, around three quarters occurring once. The starting material was CD4+ or CD8+ T cells sorted from blood, obtained in a trial of the OX40 agonist ivuxolimab. The receptors here all came from an adult with an advanced solid tumor such as melanoma, head and neck, liver or kidney cancer.

The chain uses TRBV29-1 and TRBJ2-3; the D is unclear. Trimming shortened V by 4 bases and J by 2 bases, and 7 bases separated the two germline ends. The CDR3 runs to 12 residues. The germline V gene encodes CDR1 SQVTM and CDR2 ANQGSEA. DNA of the CDR3: TGCAGCGTTGGAATTTCCACAGATACGCAGTATTTT. Translation: CSVGISTDTQYF.

V is TRBV10-2 and J is TRBJ2-2; 10 nucleotides match TRBD1. The CDR3 has 14 residues. J lost 5 bases, V lost 10 bases, and 7 bases had no gene match. Germline V CDR1 and CDR2: WSHSY, SAAADI. In DNA, the CDR3 is TGCGCCACCACGGGACAGGGGAGGACCGGGGAGCTGTTTTTT. Encoded protein: CATTGQGRTGELFF.

This rearrangement joins TRBV7-9 to TRBJ1-4; TRBD1 is a possible D gene (6 bases). Trimming left V 4 bases short and J 10 bases short, with 22 bases between. The CDR3 loop spans 16 amino acids. Germline V gives CDR1 SEHNR, CDR2 FQNEAQ (reference sequence). CDR3 sequence reads: CASSYPGGPFVGKLFF. The CDR3 DNA is TGTGCCAGCAGCTACCCCGGGGGGCCATTCGTGGGAAAACTGTTTTTT.

The chain links TRBV6-1 to TRBJ2-1; 10 bases align to TRBD2. The length of the CDR3 is 16 residues. V lost 3 bases and J lost 2; bases outside the gene matches: 4. Per the germline V gene, CDR1 is MNHNS and CDR2 is SASEGT. The CDR3 sequence: CASSELGTSAYNEQFF. In nucleotides, the CDR3 is TGTGCCAGCAGTGAGCTGGGGACTAGCGCCTACAATGAGCAGTTCTTC.

The chain employs TRBV28 and TRBJ1-2; tentatively, D is TRBD1 (5 bases). Germline loops: CDR1 MDHEN, CDR2 SYDVKM. The V and J ends lost 4 bases and 7 bases respectively, with 13 bases between them. This CDR3 region has 13 residues. The CDR3 protein is CASSSGVLGGYTF. The CDR3 DNA is TGTGCCAGCAGTTCGGGGGTGCTCGGTGGCTACACCTTC.

The chain employs TRBV6-1 and TRBJ1-3; TRBD1 is a possible D gene (5 bases). The CDR3 has 17 residues. Trimming pared 4 bases from V and 0 bases from J, leaving 16 bases between. Germline V gene sequence: CDR1 MNHNS, CDR2 SASEGT. The CDR3 DNA sequence: TGTGCCAGCAGTGGGGGACTGCATCTCCTCTCTGGAAACACCATATATTTT. It codes for CASSGGLHLLSGNTIYF.

This clone has more than one count but fewer than ten. The rearrangement joins TRBV4-2 to TRBJ1-1, with TRBD1 matching over 7 bases. V lost 0 bases, J lost 5 bases, and 6 bases stayed unmatched. This CDR3 contains 15 residues. Germline V gives CDR1 LGHNA, CDR2 YNFKEQ. Here the CDR3 DNA reads TGTGCCAGCAGCCAAGAAGAGGGGGCGAGTACTGAAGCTTTCTTT. Its translation is CASSQEEGASTEAFF.

In this sample, this clone turned up a few times. The chain is built from TRBV5-8 and TRBJ2-2; D possibly corresponds to TRBD2 (6 bases). This CDR3 region has 16 residues. In germline, CDR1 is SGHTS, CDR2 YDEGEE. V was cut by 0 bases and J by 5 bases, with 14 bases left in between. The CDR3 coding sequence is TGTGCCAGCAGCTTGGCCGGGAGTGGTTGGACCGGGGAGCTGTTTTTT. Its translation is CASSLAGSGWTGELFF.

This clone was seen more than once but under ten times. The V and J genes are TRBV4-3 and TRBJ1-1; D call uncertain. Trimming took 1 base from V and 3 from J, leaving 12 bases between them. The CDR3 runs 15 residues. CDR1 is LGHNA and CDR2 is YSLEER in the germline V gene. For the CDR3, the DNA is TGCGCCAGCAGCCAAGTTGCAGGCGGGTACACTGAAGCTTTCTTT. Protein: CASSQVAGGYTEAFF.

This CDR3 is CASSFPEDRAGELFF. The CDR3 DNA is TGTGCCAGCAGCTTCCCTGAGGATCGGGCCGGGGAGCTGTTTTTT. This sequence joins TRBV13 and TRBJ2-2; D is unclear. The CDR3 sequence is 15 residues long. CDR1 PRHDT and CDR2 FYEKMQ come from the germline V gene (reference sequence). V lost 3 bases and J 6 bases, leaving 14 bases between the germline ends.

The genes are TRBV4-3 and TRBJ1-5, with TRBD1 matching 9 bases. V was pared by 1 base and J by 7 bases, with 2 bases of the junction left unmatched. From germline, CDR1 is LGHNA and CDR2 YSLEER. The CDR3 runs to 14 residues. The DNA of the CDR3 is TGCGCCAGCAGCCAAGGACAGGGGGGCCAGCCCCAGCATTTT. It encodes CASSQGQGGQPQHF.

This clone was counted a few times. The genes are TRBV4-2 and TRBJ2-3, with D possibly being TRBD1 (5 bases). The V gene's germline CDR1 is LGHNA and CDR2 YNFKEQ. The CDR3 has 16 amino acids. Trimming stripped 1 base from V and 5 bases from J, with 16 bases between. CDR3 loop: CASSQAWGQGEDTQYF. The CDR3 DNA is TGTGCCAGCAGCCAAGCCTGGGGCCAGGGTGAAGATACGCAGTATTTT.

The sample holds one count of this clone. This sequence joins TRBV19 and TRBJ2-5; 8 bases match TRBD1. The V segment lost 4 bases and the J segment 0 bases; nucleotides outside the gene matches: 13. This CDR3 comprises 18 residues. The germline CDR1 and CDR2 sequences are LNHDA and SQIVND (reference sequence). CDR3: CASSTRIGTGTYQETQYF. In DNA, the CDR3 is TGTGCCAGTAGTACGCGGATCGGGACAGGCACTTACCAAGAGACCCAGTACTTC.

The CDR3 here is CASTFGSGGAREQFF. CDR3 sequence (DNA): TGTGCCAGTACGTTCGGGAGCGGGGGGGCAAGAGAGCAGTTCTTC. This chain uses TRBV19 with TRBJ2-1; 10 bases are shared with TRBD2. V was pared by 7 bases and J by 10 bases, with 13 bases of the junction left unmatched. Germline assignment: CDR1 LNHDA and CDR2 SQIVND (reference sequence). The CDR3 is made up of 15 amino acids.

The chain recombines TRBV19 with TRBJ1-2; 7 bases are a match to TRBD1. V gave up 5 bases and J gave up 8 bases; unmatched junction bases: 14. Per the germline V gene, CDR1 is LNHDA and CDR2 is SQIVND (reference sequence). The CDR3 totals 15 residues. CDR3 DNA sequence: TGTGCCAGTAGTCCAGGGGGATCGGGGGCTCAAGGCTACACCTTC. Translated, it gives CASSPGGSGAQGYTF.

The chain has TRBV7-6 and TRBJ1-1; no reliable D call. The CDR3 totals 15 residues. With 1 base removed from V and 0 bases from J, the gap between germline ends came to 9 bases. Germline assignment: CDR1 SGHVS and CDR2 FNYEAQ. The CDR3 sequence is CASSLEAQMNTEAFF. The CDR3 DNA reads TGTGCCAGCAGCTTAGAGGCACAGATGAACACTGAAGCTTTCTTT.

The count of this clone is one. The chain is built from TRBV5-4 and TRBJ2-7; weak D call: TRBD1 (6 bases). Germline-derived CDR1 and CDR2 are SGHNT and YYREEE (reference sequence). This CDR3 spans 14 amino acids. V lost 6 bases and J lost 6, with 19 bases in between. The CDR3 DNA sequence: TGTGCCAGCAACCCGACAGGTCAGGAGGCCGAGCAGTACTTC. Its translation is CASNPTGQEAEQYF.

V is TRBV14 and J is TRBJ2-2; D is possibly TRBD1 (5 bases). CDR3 length: 17 residues. The V end lost 4 bases, the J end lost 2 bases, and 17 bases lay between the germline ends. Germline CDR1 is SGHDN and CDR2 is FVKESK. The CDR3 spells CASSPPPDRANTGELFF. In DNA form, the CDR3 reads TGTGCCAGCAGCCCCCCTCCCGACAGAGCAAACACCGGGGAGCTGTTTTTT.

The J gene is TRBJ2-7, the V gene TRBV7-2, with D unclear. Trimming left V 5 bases short and J 3 bases short, with 11 bases between. Germline assignment: CDR1 SGHTA and CDR2 FQGNSA. The CDR3 runs 13 residues. The CDR3 sequence is CASSPTSGYEQYF. In DNA form, the CDR3 reads TGTGCCAGCAGCCCAACCTCAGGCTACGAGCAGTACTTC.

The chain uses TRBV7-9 and TRBJ2-7; no clear D. The V end was cut by 3 bases, the J end by 6 bases, with 9 bases between. The CDR3 loop spans 12 amino acids. The germline V gene encodes CDR1 SEHNR and CDR2 FQNEAQ (reference sequence). The CDR3 loop reads CASSLRGVEQYF. The CDR3 DNA sequence: TGTGCCAGCAGCTTGAGAGGTGTCGAGCAGTACTTC. The full variable domain, its missing parts supplied by reference TRBV7-9 and TRBJ2-7, is DTGVSQNPRHKITKRGQNVTFRCDPISEHNRLYWYRQTLGQGPEFLTYFQNEAQLEKSRLLSDRFSAERPKGSFSTLEIQRTEQGDSAMYLCASSLRGVEQYFGPGTRLTVT.

This clone is judged medium-sized (0.01 to 0.1%). This chain links TRBV6-5 with TRBJ2-7; 9 bases map to TRBD1. CDR1 and CDR2 from the germline V gene are MNHEY and SVGAGI. V shed 2 bases, J shed 1 base, and the junction held 3 bases outside the gene matches. The CDR3 contains 15 residues. The CDR3 sequence is CASSYGGQGSYEQYF. The CDR3 DNA sequence: TGTGCCAGCAGTTACGGAGGACAGGGGTCCTACGAGCAGTACTTC.

This chain connects TRBV7-2 to TRBJ2-1, with D unclear. The CDR3 is made up of 15 amino acids. CDR1 is SGHTA, CDR2 FQGNSA, per germline. The V end lost 1 base, the J end lost 0 bases, and 7 bases lay between the germline ends. The CDR3 sequence is CASSLGPSSYNEQFF. The CDR3 bases are TGTGCCAGCAGCTTAGGGCCAAGCTCCTACAATGAGCAGTTCTTC.

The rearrangement uses TRBV7-3 and TRBJ2-2, with D hard to call. Trimming shortened V by 2 bases and J by 7 bases, and 8 bases separated the two germline ends. This CDR3 spans 13 amino acids. Germline assignment: CDR1 SGHTA and CDR2 FQGTGA. CDR3 in amino acids: CASSLGLGGELFF. The CDR3 DNA reads TGTGCCAGCAGCTTAGGTCTCGGCGGGGAGCTGTTTTTT. The variable domain in full, completed from reference TRBV7-3 and TRBJ2-2, reads GAGVSQTPSNKVTEKGKYVELRCDPISGHTALYWYRQSLGQGPEFLIYFQGTGAADDSGLPNDRFFAVRPEGSVSTLKIQRTERGDSAVYLCASSLGLGGELFFGEGSRLTVL.

The chain joins TRBV19 to TRBJ1-6; D gene uncertain. This CDR3 region has 15 residues. Germline V gene data show CDR1 as LNHDA and CDR2 as SQIVND (reference sequence). Trimming pared 1 base from V and 5 bases from J, leaving 9 bases between. This CDR3 is CASSIGLLHNSPLHF. CDR3 nucleotide sequence: TGTGCCAGTAGTATAGGTCTGCTGCATAATTCACCCCTCCACTTT.

The chain recombines TRBV6-4 with TRBJ2-1, with 8 bases fitting TRBD2. Trimming removed 3 bases from V and 4 bases from J; junction bases left unmatched: 8. CDR1 is MRHNA and CDR2 is SNTAGT in the germline V gene. The CDR3 is 16 amino acids. The CDR3 protein is CASSESRGGLYNEQFF. In nucleotides, the CDR3 is TGTGCCAGCAGTGAAAGCCGGGGGGGACTATACAATGAGCAGTTCTTC.

This clone has just a few counts. This chain uses TRBV2 with TRBJ1-5, with TRBD1 as a possible D gene (6 bases). Germline V gene sequence: CDR1 SNHLY, CDR2 FYNNEI. This CDR3 region has 16 residues. The ends were cut back, 1 base at V and 1 base at J, with 11 bases in the middle. The CDR3 DNA reads as TGTGCCAGCAGTGAAGTTGGCAGGGGAAGCAATCAGCCCCAGCATTTT. It codes for CASSEVGRGSNQPQHF.